This T cell receptor beta chain was identified in a study of cytomegalovirus exposure and HLA in healthy donors. The germline V gene encodes CDR1 LNHDA and CDR2 SQIVND (reference sequence). The V gene end was trimmed by 6 bases and the J gene end by 0 bases; junction bases not matched to a gene: 7. The CDR3 extends over 15 amino acids. The primer mix had 60 Vbeta and 13 Jbeta primers. Assay: immunoSEQ multiplex PCR; the TCRdb copy retains only in-frame clones and omits some. The ten most abundant clones cover 2.2% of a sample with about 140,000 clones. The study, taken as a whole, reports: High sensitivity and specificity were reportedly achieved when the classifier diagnosed cytomegalovirus status. CMV serostatus was the only recorded immune exposure for donors. When the data were analyzed later, several of the most significant clusters appeared to be linked to common viral pathogens. The listing of fewer than 200 TCR beta chains classed them as cytomegalovirus-associated.

Note on this clone: Its specificity is unknown.

This clonotype was obtained from a woman younger than 30 in good health and CMV-seronegative. The genes are TRBV19 and TRBJ1-1; 7 bases agree with TRBD1. Sequenced input: PBMCs. CDR3 nucleotides: TGTGCCAGTAGACCTCGTGGACAGGTGAACACTGAAGCTTTCTTT. Its translation: CASRPRGQVNTEAFF.